The source of this T cell receptor beta chain is a study of blood T cell repertoires in COVID-19. As for the study in general: PBMCs, B-cell-depleted T cells, or T cells were the source of the cDNA or gDNA that made up the material.

In the original workflow: From reference gene primer amplification, estimates of nucleated cell counts were derived. TCRdb's copy holds only in-frame clones and misses some; the assay was immunoSEQ multiplex PCR. V, J and clone size derive from that table, while D and trimming were established from the DNA sequence. The sample includes approximately 220,000 clones, over 75% of them seen just once. This CDR3 comprises 15 residues. Unmatched junction bases numbered 6, after V lost 6 bases and J lost 3 bases. In germline, CDR1 is LNHDA, CDR2 SQIVND (reference sequence). Sequencing was performed on peripheral blood. This chain links TRBV19 with TRBJ2-1; 9 nucleotides align to TRBD1. The clonotype comes from a woman older than 75 with acute or convalescent COVID-19. The CDR3 here is CASRGGTGSYNEQFF. In DNA, the CDR3 is TGTGCCAGTAGGGGGGGGACAGGGAGCTACAATGAGCAGTTCTTC.